These 12 T cell receptor beta chains were sequenced from one sample in a study of technical replicates of blood from several donors. TCRdb's table, derived via immunoSEQ multiplex PCR, lists solely in-frame clones and lacks some. The table has more than 65,000 clones, approximately 97% seen once. The sample was T cells isolated from PBMCs. The receptor set was obtained from a human donor in good health.

Comments on this clone: Relative to the germline gene, one junction end is altered; a read error may explain this. The CDR3 loop reads CASSLSHGADTQYF. CDR3 in DNA: TGTGCTAGCAGCCTTAGCCACGGGGCAGATACGCAGTATTTT. The chain carries TRBV7-7 and TRBJ2-3, with D maybe TRBD2 (5 bases). The CDR3 contains 14 residues. Germline V CDR1 and CDR2: SSHAT, FNYEAQ (reference sequence).

The chain carries TRBV4-1 and TRBJ2-7; 8 bases line up with TRBD1. Looked up from germline, CDR1 is MGHRA and CDR2 is YSYEKL. The ends lost 2 bases at V and 3 bases at J; junction bases unmatched: 6. This CDR3 has 15 amino acids. In DNA form, the CDR3 reads TGCGCCAGCAGCCAAATACAGGGGGGAGGCTACGAGCAGTACTTC. It specifies CASSQIQGGGYEQYF.

The chain uses TRBV27 and TRBJ2-7; 10 bases match TRBD2. V shed 5 bases, J shed 0 bases, and the junction held 16 bases outside the gene matches. The CDR3 has 19 residues. Germline CDR1 and CDR2: MNHEY and SMNVEV (reference sequence). CDR3 coding DNA: TGTGCCAGCAGTCCCTCCGGGATAGCGGGAGGAACTTCCTCCTACGAGCAGTACTTC. It is translated as CASSPSGIAGGTSSYEQYF.

The J gene is TRBJ1-1, the V gene TRBV27; no definite D call. Trimming removed 0 bases from V and 3 bases from J, with 8 bases in between. This CDR3 has 14 residues. Germline V gene data show CDR1 as MNHEY and CDR2 as SMNVEV (reference sequence). CDR3 sequence (DNA): TGTGCCAGCAGTTTATCGGGGAGGCACACTGAAGCTTTCTTT. Protein: CASSLSGRHTEAFF.

This clone was seen a single time. The same CDR3 arises from other DNA sequences in this sample as well. V gene TRBV7-2 combines with J gene TRBJ2-3; TRBD2 agrees at 11 bases. The CDR3 is 16 residues long. Trimming at V came to 5 bases and at J to 2 bases, leaving 6 bases not matched to a gene. Looked up from germline, CDR1 is SGHTA and CDR2 is FQGNSA. This CDR3 is CASSPGLAGITDTQYF. In DNA form, the CDR3 reads TGTGCCAGCAGCCCTGGACTAGCGGGTATCACAGATACGCAGTATTTT.

The rearrangement links TRBV29-1 to TRBJ1-2; 8 positions agree with TRBD1. CDR1 SQVTM and CDR2 ANQGSEA come from the germline V gene. The CDR3 is 14 residues long. With V trimmed by 4 bases and J by 5 bases, 9 bases remained unmatched. This chain's CDR3 is CSVVHADRAYGYTF. The CDR3, as DNA: TGCAGCGTTGTCCACGCGGACAGGGCTTATGGCTACACCTTC.

The CDR3 reads CASRGRVNEQFF. For the CDR3, the DNA is TGTGCCAGTAGGGGGAGGGTGAATGAGCAGTTCTTC. The genes are TRBV19 and TRBJ2-1; 7 bases are shared with TRBD2. The CDR3 length is 12 residues. The V gene end was trimmed by 6 bases and the J gene end by 7 bases; junction bases not matched to a gene: 3. The V gene's germline CDR1 is LNHDA and CDR2 SQIVND (reference sequence).

The J gene is TRBJ1-4, the V gene TRBV7-2; TRBD1 agrees at 7 bases. The CDR3 is 14 amino acids. J gave up 8 bases and V 5 bases, and 8 bases lay outside the gene matches. Germline CDR1 and CDR2: SGHTA and FQGNSA. The CDR3, as DNA: TGTGCCAGCAGCCTTCGGGACAGTCGGGAAAAACTGTTTTTT. Translating it yields CASSLRDSREKLFF. The variable domain in full, completed from reference TRBV7-2 and TRBJ1-4, reads GAGVSQSPSNKVTEKGKDVELRCDPISGHTALYWYRQSLGQGLEFLIYFQGNSAPDKSGLPSDRFSAERTGGSVSTLTIQRTQQEDSAVYLCASSLRDSREKLFFGSGTQLSVL.

This clone occurred once. V gene TRBV5-1 combines with J gene TRBJ1-5; 7 nucleotides match TRBD1. This CDR3 has 14 amino acids. Germline assignment: CDR1 SGHRS and CDR2 YFSETQ. V dropped 3 bases and J dropped 8; count of bases not matched to a gene: 8. The CDR3 reads CASSSSGQSEPQHF. CDR3 DNA: TGCGCCAGCAGCTCGTCGGGACAGTCGGAGCCCCAGCATTTT.

CDR3 nucleotides: TGTGCCAGCAGCGTAGACTATGAGCAGTTCTTC. This translates into CASSVDYEQFF. The rearrangement joins TRBV9 to TRBJ2-1; the D is unclear. V lost 0 bases and J 8 bases, leaving 3 bases between the germline ends. The germline gives CDR1 SGDLS, CDR2 YYNGEE. The CDR3 contains 11 residues.

This chain links TRBV6-1 with TRBJ2-1; the match to TRBD1 covers 8 bases. The CDR3 runs to 16 residues. V shed 2 bases, J shed 0 bases, and the junction held 3 bases outside the gene matches. The V gene's germline CDR1 is MNHNS and CDR2 SASEGT. This chain's CDR3 is CASSERTGYSYNEQFF. The CDR3 DNA sequence: TGTGCCAGCAGTGAACGGACAGGGTACTCCTACAATGAGCAGTTCTTC.

This clone was seen a single time. V and J are TRBV5-1 and TRBJ1-1, with 9 bases matching TRBD1. The length of the CDR3 is 14 residues. With 4 bases clipped from V and 4 bases from J, the junction kept 5 bases outside the gene matches. In germline, CDR1 is SGHRS, CDR2 YFSETQ. This chain's CDR3 is CASSPQTGGTEAFF. In DNA, the CDR3 is TGCGCCAGCAGCCCCCAGACAGGGGGCACTGAAGCTTTCTTT. The variable domain in full, completed from reference TRBV5-1 and TRBJ1-1, reads KAGVTQTPRYLIKTRGQQVTLSCSPISGHRSVSWYQQTPGQGLQFLFEYFSETQRNKGNFPGRFSGRQFSNSRSEMNVSTLELGDSALYLCASSPQTGGTEAFFGQGTRLTVV.